Listed below are T cell receptor beta chains from one sample, sequenced in a study of T-cell memory formation after mild COVID-19. MiXCR, applied by TCRdb to the 5' RACE reads, yields one record per CDR3 protein. The table records approximately 580,000 distinct CDR3 sequences, about a fifth of them present only once. The source material was PBMCs or a T cell subset sorted from them (not recorded which). Receptor source: an adult woman who had mild COVID-19 (a few samples of this study predate the infection). Cell type and time point are not known. Each CDR3 is given without its conserved first and last residue.

>TRBJ1-2|TRBV4-1
ASSQGEGGTQLDGYT
>TRBJ2-7|TRBV24-1
ATSGGLADPYEQY
>TRBJ2-3|TRBV7-9
ASSFGQGETDTQY
>TRBJ2-1|TRBV4-3
ASSQDREGRGEF
>TRBJ2-5|TRBV7-8
ASSYAETQY
>TRBJ1-1|TRBV15
ATSRESGSNTEAF
>TRBJ1-2|TRBV7-2
ASSLGRAGQKGGYT
>TRBJ1-5|TRBV12-3/TRBV12-4
ASSLGHQPQH
>TRBJ1-1|TRBV6-5
ASSYDPPGLVSMNTEAF
>TRBJ2-7|TRBV3-1
ASSQDIDPGGYEQY
>TRBJ2-1|TRBV9
ASSAPLGTFKSSYNEQF